The rows below give T cell receptor beta chains drawn from one sample of a study of T-cell reconstitution after alpha-beta-depleted transplantation in children. TCRdb processed the PCR reads anew with MiXCR; each CDR3 protein has one entry. Of about 830,000 distinct CDR3 sequences listed, under 20% are singletons. The sample was PBMCs, mostly from graft donor cells, taken 360 days after TCRalphabeta/CD19-depleted stem cell transplant. The receptors were sampled from a male patient aged 10 to 17 who had a stem cell transplant for acute lymphoblastic leukemia, so the T cells may come from the graft donor. Each CDR3 is given with its conserved first and last residue. A D gene is named only where the DNA matches it firmly. Size values are once, few and many counts, or a class for expanded clones, and some rows have none.

cdr3_nt cdr3_aa j_call d_call v_call clone_size
TGCGCCAGCAGCTTGGGCTCCAGGGGTCAAGAGACCCAGTACTTC CASSLGSRGQETQYF TRBJ2-5 - TRBV5-1 many
TGCAGCGTTTCACAGGGGAGACTAGCGGGAAAATCTAATGAGCAGTTCTTC CSVSQGRLAGKSNEQFF TRBJ2-1 TRBD2 TRBV29-1 -
TGTGCCACCACAGGCCTCCGGCTGGAGCAGTACTTC CATTGLRLEQYF TRBJ2-7 - TRBV6-1 few
TGCGCCAGCAGCTTGGGACAGGGGGCGGTTGGCTACACCTTC CASSLGQGAVGYTF TRBJ1-2 TRBD1 TRBV5-1 few
TGTGCCAGCAGCGTAGATGGGAGAACCTCCTACAATGAGCAGTTCTTC CASSVDGRTSYNEQFF TRBJ2-1 - TRBV9 few
TGCAGTGCTAGAGATCCCGCAGGCTCTGGAAACACCATATATTTT CSARDPAGSGNTIYF TRBJ1-3 - TRBV20-1 many
TGTGCCAGCACTATGGACAGGGGGTACGAGCAGTACTTC CASTMDRGYEQYF TRBJ2-7 TRBD1 TRBV12-3/TRBV12-4 few
TGTGCCAGCACGAAAATAAAAGAGACCCAGTACTTC CASTKIKETQYF TRBJ2-5 - TRBV18 few
TGCGCCAGCAGCCAAGTCGCACGACGCCCCTACGAGCAGTACTTC CASSQVARRPYEQYF TRBJ2-7 - TRBV4-1 few
TGTGCCAGCAGCTTTAAGGCTCTGCAAACCTACAATGAGCAGTTCTTC CASSFKALQTYNEQFF TRBJ2-1 - TRBV7-8 -
TGTGCCAGCAGCCTCCTTGGGGGGGAAAAACTGTTTTTT CASSLLGGEKLFF TRBJ1-4 - TRBV3-1 -
TGCGCCAGCAGCTTGGGTGGTACGGGTGAAAAACTGTTTTTT CASSLGGTGEKLFF TRBJ1-4 - TRBV5-1 -
TGCAGTGCTAGGTCAGCGGGAGAGGGGGGCACAGATACGCAGTATTTT CSARSAGEGGTDTQYF TRBJ2-3 TRBD2 TRBV20-1 few
TGCGCCAGCAGTGAGAATTACCCGAGCGGAGGGAACACCGGGGAGCTGTTTTTT CASSENYPSGGNTGELFF TRBJ2-2 - TRBV10-1 -
TGTGCCAGCAGTCTGGTCCCGGGACAGGGGGATGGCTACACCTTC CASSLVPGQGDGYTF TRBJ1-2 TRBD1 TRBV12-3/TRBV12-4 few
TGTGCCAGCAGTTACCTCGAGGTCCAGGGGGTAACAGATACGCAGTATTTT CASSYLEVQGVTDTQYF TRBJ2-3 TRBD1 TRBV6-5 -
TGCAGCGTTGTTGTTCGGGGGGCAGCGAACACCGGGGAGCTGTTTTTT CSVVVRGAANTGELFF TRBJ2-2 - TRBV29-1 few
TGTGCCAGCAGTCCGTACAGGGTCCACGAGCAGTACTTC CASSPYRVHEQYF TRBJ2-7 - TRBV12-3/TRBV12-4 many
TGTGCCAGCTCACCCTCCACCGGGACAGGGGGCTATAATGAGCAGTTCTTC CASSPSTGTGGYNEQFF TRBJ2-1 TRBD1 TRBV18 -
TGTGCCAGCAGTTTTGATCCTCAGTACCCGCAGTACTTC CASSFDPQYPQYF TRBJ2-7 - TRBV12-3/TRBV12-4 -
TGTGCCAGCAGCCAAGGGACAGGGGGGAACACTGAAGCTTTCTTT CASSQGTGGNTEAFF TRBJ1-1 TRBD1 TRBV3-1 -
TGTGCCAGCTCACCTCTTGACTCCGGGAGGAACACTGAAGCTTTCTTT CASSPLDSGRNTEAFF TRBJ1-1 - TRBV18 -
TGTGCCAGCAGCTTAGAGGGTTATGGGACCGGGGAGCTGTTTTTT CASSLEGYGTGELFF TRBJ2-2 - TRBV11-2 -
TGCAGCGTTGAAAAAGGACAGGGAAGCACTGAAGCTTTCTTT CSVEKGQGSTEAFF TRBJ1-1 TRBD1 TRBV29-1 many
TGTGCCAGCAGTTCCCCGGGGGAGGCCTGGTACGAGCAGTACTTC CASSSPGEAWYEQYF TRBJ2-7 - TRBV6-5 -
TGCGCCAGCAGCTTGGGAGACAGCCACTCTGGAAACACCATATATTTT CASSLGDSHSGNTIYF TRBJ1-3 - TRBV5-1 few
TGTGCCAGCAGTCAGGTCCGCGGAGGGGGTGAGCAGTTCTTC CASSQVRGGGEQFF TRBJ2-1 - TRBV14 -
TGCAGCGTTGCGGCTAGCGGGAGTCTGGGGGATACGCAGTATTTT CSVAASGSLGDTQYF TRBJ2-3 TRBD2 TRBV29-1 few
TGTGCCAGCCAAGTAGGGGCCTTTCCTTCCTACAATGAGCAGTTCTTC CASQVGAFPSYNEQFF TRBJ2-1 - TRBV2 -
TGCAGTGCGCGGACAGGGGGTTCTAACAATCAGCCCCAGCATTTT CSARTGGSNNQPQHF TRBJ1-5 TRBD1 TRBV20-1 -
TGTGCCAGCTCACCTATAGCGGGAGTCAACACCGGGGAGCTGTTTTTT CASSPIAGVNTGELFF TRBJ2-2 TRBD2 TRBV18 -
TGTGCCAGCAGCTTGATAATAGTTAAGCGGAATGAGCAGTTCTTC CASSLIIVKRNEQFF TRBJ2-1 - TRBV11-2 -
TGTGCCAGCAGCGTAGGGTTAGCGGGAGCGGTGAACATTCAGTACTTC CASSVGLAGAVNIQYF TRBJ2-4 TRBD2 TRBV9 -
TGCGCCAGCAGCCCCACGGTAACAAAAGGAGGCGAGCAGTACTTC CASSPTVTKGGEQYF TRBJ2-7 - TRBV5-1 -
TGCAGTGCTACACACAGGGCGAACGGGGAGCTGTTTTTT CSATHRANGELFF TRBJ2-2 - TRBV20-1 few
TGTGCCAGCGCTTGGGGCAGGAGGGAGACCCAGTACTTC CASAWGRRETQYF TRBJ2-5 - TRBV25-1 few
TGCAGTGCTAGGGCGGCGAACACAGATACGCAGTATTTT CSARAANTDTQYF TRBJ2-3 - TRBV20-1 -
TGTGCCAGCAAGGGGGTCACCCAAGAGACCCAGTACTTC CASKGVTQETQYF TRBJ2-5 - TRBV18 -
TGCAGTGCGGAAGCGGGAGTCGATGAGCAGTTCTTC CSAEAGVDEQFF TRBJ2-1 TRBD2 TRBV20-1 -
TGCAGCGTTGAAGATCTCGACAGGGGGCCTGGCACAGATACGCAGTATTTT CSVEDLDRGPGTDTQYF TRBJ2-3 TRBD1 TRBV29-1 few
TGCAGCGCCACCGGGACAGGGCGCTACGAGCAGTACTTC CSATGTGRYEQYF TRBJ2-7 TRBD1 TRBV29-1 few
TGTGCCAGCGGAGATGAGCGAAACACCGGGGAGCTGTTTTTT CASGDERNTGELFF TRBJ2-2 - TRBV2 few
TGTGCCAGCAGTTTCTCCGTGAGACAGAGCATGAACACTGAAGCTTTCTTT CASSFSVRQSMNTEAFF TRBJ1-1 - TRBV12-3/TRBV12-4 -
TGCGCCAGCAGCTTGTCTGGACTAGCGGGAGTAGGCACAGATACGCAGTATTTT CASSLSGLAGVGTDTQYF TRBJ2-3 TRBD2 TRBV5-1 -
TGTGCCAGCAGCTTCAGGGGGGGTTACAACGAGCAGTACTTC CASSFRGGYNEQYF TRBJ2-7 - TRBV7-6 few
TGTGCCAGTAGTATAGATCGTGCTGTCAGGGAGCTGTTTTTT CASSIDRAVRELFF TRBJ2-2 - TRBV19 -
TGCGCCAGCAGGGAAGCGGGGAGCTCCTACAATGAGCAGTTCTTC CASREAGSSYNEQFF TRBJ2-1 TRBD2 TRBV5-1 few
TGCAGCGTTGTACCTAGCGGGTATGAAGATACGCAGTATTTT CSVVPSGYEDTQYF TRBJ2-3 TRBD2 TRBV29-1 few
TGCAGTGCTAGAGGCCCGACTAGCGGGAGGGCCCTGAGGTACGAGCAGTACTTC CSARGPTSGRALRYEQYF TRBJ2-7 TRBD2 TRBV20-1 -
TGTGCCAGCTCACCAGGGGCAGGGGGCGACTACGAGCAGTACTTC CASSPGAGGDYEQYF TRBJ2-7 TRBD1 TRBV18 -
TGTGCCAGCTCACCACTCTACACACAACGCACAGATACGCAGTATTTT CASSPLYTQRTDTQYF TRBJ2-3 - TRBV18 -
TGTGCCAGCAGGCCCTTTACTAGCGGGAGGTACAATGAGCAGTTCTTC CASRPFTSGRYNEQFF TRBJ2-1 TRBD2 TRBV12-3/TRBV12-4 few
TGTGCCAGCAGCTTGGTGGGGGACGAGCAGTACTTC CASSLVGDEQYF TRBJ2-7 - TRBV5-1 many
TGCAGCGTTGCCCAATTCAGTGGGAGCAATCAGCCCCAGCATTTT CSVAQFSGSNQPQHF TRBJ1-5 - TRBV29-1 many
TGTGCCAGCAGCCCTTCGACTAGCGGGTACTACAATGAGCAGTTCTTC CASSPSTSGYYNEQFF TRBJ2-1 TRBD2 TRBV3-1 -
TGCGCCAGCAGCTTGGCCCCTAGTAACACTGAAGCTTTCTTT CASSLAPSNTEAFF TRBJ1-1 - TRBV5-1 -
TGTGCCAGCAGTCTACCCCGGCTAGAGCTGACAGAGACCCAGTACTTC CASSLPRLELTETQYF TRBJ2-5 - TRBV6-2/TRBV6-3 few